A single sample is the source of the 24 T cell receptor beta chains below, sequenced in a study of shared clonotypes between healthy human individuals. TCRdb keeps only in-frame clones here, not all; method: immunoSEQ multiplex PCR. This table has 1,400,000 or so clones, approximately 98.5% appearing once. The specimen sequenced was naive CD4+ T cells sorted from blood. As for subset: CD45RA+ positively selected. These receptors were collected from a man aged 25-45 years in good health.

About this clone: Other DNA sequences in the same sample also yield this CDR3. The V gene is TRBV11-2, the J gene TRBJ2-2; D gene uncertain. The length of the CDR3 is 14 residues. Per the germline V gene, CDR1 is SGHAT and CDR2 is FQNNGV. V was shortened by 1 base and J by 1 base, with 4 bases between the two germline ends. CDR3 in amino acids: CASSLVLNTGELFF. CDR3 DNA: TGTGCCAGCAGCTTAGTGTTGAACACCGGGGAGCTGTTTTTT.

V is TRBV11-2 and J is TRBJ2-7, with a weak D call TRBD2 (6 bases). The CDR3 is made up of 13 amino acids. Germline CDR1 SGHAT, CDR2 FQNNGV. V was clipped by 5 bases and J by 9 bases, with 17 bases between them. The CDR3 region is CASSRLATRGQYF. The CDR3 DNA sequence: TGTGCCAGCAGCCGCCTAGCGACGAGGGGGCAGTACTTC.

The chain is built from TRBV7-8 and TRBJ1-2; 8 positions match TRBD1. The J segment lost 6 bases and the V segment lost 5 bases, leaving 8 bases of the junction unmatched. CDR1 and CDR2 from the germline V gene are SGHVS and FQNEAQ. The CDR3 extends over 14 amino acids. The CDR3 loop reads CASSRGQGVDGYTF. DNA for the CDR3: TGTGCCAGCAGCCGCGGACAGGGAGTGGATGGCTACACCTTC.

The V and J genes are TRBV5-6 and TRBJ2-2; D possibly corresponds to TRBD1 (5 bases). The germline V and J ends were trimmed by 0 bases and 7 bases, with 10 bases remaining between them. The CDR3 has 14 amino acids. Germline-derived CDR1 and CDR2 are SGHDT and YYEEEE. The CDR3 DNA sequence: TGTGCCAGCAGCTTGGGCAGGGTTATCGGGGAGCTGTTTTTT. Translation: CASSLGRVIGELFF.

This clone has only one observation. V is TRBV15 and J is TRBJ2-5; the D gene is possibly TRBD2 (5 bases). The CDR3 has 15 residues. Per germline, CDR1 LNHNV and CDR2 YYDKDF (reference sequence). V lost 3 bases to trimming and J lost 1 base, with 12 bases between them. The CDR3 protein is CATSRTLGIQETQYF. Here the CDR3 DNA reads TGTGCCACCAGCAGGACACTAGGGATCCAAGAGACCCAGTACTTC. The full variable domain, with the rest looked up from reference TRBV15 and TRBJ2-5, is DAMVIQNPRYQVTQFGKPVTLSCSQTLNHNVMYWYQQKSSQAPKLLFHYYDKDFNNEADTPDNFQSRRPNTSFCFLDIRSPGLGDTAMYLCATSRTLGIQETQYFGPGTRLLVL.

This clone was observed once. This chain's CDR3 is CASRARQGATYEQYF. CDR3 nucleotide sequence: TGTGCCAGCAGAGCAAGACAGGGGGCGACGTACGAGCAGTACTTC. This sequence joins TRBV28 and TRBJ2-7; 10 bases match TRBD1. CDR1 is MDHEN and CDR2 is SYDVKM in the germline V gene. This CDR3 spans 15 amino acids. Germline trimming cut 6 bases from V and 4 bases from J; bases unmatched to any gene: 9.

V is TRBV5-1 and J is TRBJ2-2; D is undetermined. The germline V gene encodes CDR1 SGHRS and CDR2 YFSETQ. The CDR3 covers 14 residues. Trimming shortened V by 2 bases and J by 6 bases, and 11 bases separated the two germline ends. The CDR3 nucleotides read TGCGCCAGCAGCTTCGACACCGTGCCCGGGGAGCTGTTTTTT. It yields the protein CASSFDTVPGELFF.

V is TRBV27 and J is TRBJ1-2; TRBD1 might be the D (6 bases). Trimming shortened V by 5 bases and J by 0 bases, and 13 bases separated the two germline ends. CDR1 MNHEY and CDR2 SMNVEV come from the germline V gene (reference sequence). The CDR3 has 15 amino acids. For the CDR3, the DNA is TGTGCCAGCAGTCCATACGACAGGACTAACTATGGCTACACCTTC. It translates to CASSPYDRTNYGYTF.

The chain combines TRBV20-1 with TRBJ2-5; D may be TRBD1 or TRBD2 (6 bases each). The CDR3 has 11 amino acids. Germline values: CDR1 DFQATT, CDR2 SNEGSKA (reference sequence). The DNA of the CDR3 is TGCAGACAGGGAGGTCAAGAGACCCAGTACTTC. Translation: CRQGGQETQYF.

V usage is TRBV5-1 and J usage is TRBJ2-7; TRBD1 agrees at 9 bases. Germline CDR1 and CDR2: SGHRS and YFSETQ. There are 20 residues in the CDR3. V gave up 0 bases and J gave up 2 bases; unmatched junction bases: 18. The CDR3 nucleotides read TGCGCCAGCAGCTTGGACAACGGACAGGGGACCTTGAAGCGTACCTACGAGCAGTACTTC. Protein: CASSLDNGQGTLKRTYEQYF.

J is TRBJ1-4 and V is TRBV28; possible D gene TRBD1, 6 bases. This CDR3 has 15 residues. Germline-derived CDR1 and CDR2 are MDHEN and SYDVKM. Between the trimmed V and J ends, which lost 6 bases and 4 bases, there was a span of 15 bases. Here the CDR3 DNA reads TGTGCCAGCAGAGCCGGACAGACGGGTAATGAAAAACTGTTTTTT. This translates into CASRAGQTGNEKLFF.

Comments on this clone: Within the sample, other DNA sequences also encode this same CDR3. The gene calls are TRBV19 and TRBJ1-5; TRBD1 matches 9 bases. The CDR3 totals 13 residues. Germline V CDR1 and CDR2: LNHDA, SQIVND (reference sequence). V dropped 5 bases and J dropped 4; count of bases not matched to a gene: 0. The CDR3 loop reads CASSGTGNQPQHF. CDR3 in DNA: TGTGCCAGTAGTGGGACAGGGAATCAGCCCCAGCATTTT.

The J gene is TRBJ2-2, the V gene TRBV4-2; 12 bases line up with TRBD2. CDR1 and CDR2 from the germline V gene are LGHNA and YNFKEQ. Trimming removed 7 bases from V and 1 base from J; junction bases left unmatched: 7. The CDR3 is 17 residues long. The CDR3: CASTPASGRVNTGELFF. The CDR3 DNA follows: TGTGCCAGCACCCCCGCTAGCGGGAGGGTGAACACCGGGGAGCTGTTTTTT.

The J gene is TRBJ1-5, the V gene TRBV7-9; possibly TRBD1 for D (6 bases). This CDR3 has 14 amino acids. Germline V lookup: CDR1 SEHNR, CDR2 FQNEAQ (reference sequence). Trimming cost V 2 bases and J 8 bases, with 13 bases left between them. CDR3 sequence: CASSLMGGTEPQHF. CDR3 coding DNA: TGTGCCAGCAGCTTAATGGGGGGCACTGAGCCCCAGCATTTT.

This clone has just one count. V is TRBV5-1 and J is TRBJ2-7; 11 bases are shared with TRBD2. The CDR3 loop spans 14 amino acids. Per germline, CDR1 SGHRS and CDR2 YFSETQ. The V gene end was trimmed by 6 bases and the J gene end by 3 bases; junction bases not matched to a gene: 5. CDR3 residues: CASNSGTSGYEQYF. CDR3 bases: TGCGCCAGCAATTCAGGGACTAGCGGCTACGAGCAGTACTTC.

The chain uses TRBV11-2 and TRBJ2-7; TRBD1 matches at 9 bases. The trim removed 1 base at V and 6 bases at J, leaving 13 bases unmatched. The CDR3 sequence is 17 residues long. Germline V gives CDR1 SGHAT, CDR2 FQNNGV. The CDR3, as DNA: TGTGCCAGCAGCTTAGTGATTGGCGGACAGGGGCTAGGCGAGCAGTACTTC. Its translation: CASSLVIGGQGLGEQYF.

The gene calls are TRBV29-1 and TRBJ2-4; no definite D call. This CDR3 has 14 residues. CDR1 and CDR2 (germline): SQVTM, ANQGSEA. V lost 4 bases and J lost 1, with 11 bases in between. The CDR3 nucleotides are TGCAGCGTTGGCCCCGGTTTGGCCAAAAACATTCAGTACTTC. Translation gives CSVGPGLAKNIQYF.

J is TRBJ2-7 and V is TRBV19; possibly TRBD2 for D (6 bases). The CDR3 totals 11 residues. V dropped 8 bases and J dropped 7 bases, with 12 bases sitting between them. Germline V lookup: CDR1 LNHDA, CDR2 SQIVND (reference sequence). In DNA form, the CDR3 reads TGTGCCAGTTCGCGGGCGGGGGAGCAGTACTTC. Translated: CASSRAGEQYF.

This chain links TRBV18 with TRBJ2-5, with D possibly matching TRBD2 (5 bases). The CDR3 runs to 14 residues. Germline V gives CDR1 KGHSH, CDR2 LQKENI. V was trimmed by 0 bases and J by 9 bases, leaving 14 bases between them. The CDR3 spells CASSPPGVPGPQYF. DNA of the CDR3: TGTGCCAGCTCACCACCGGGAGTCCCCGGGCCCCAGTACTTC.

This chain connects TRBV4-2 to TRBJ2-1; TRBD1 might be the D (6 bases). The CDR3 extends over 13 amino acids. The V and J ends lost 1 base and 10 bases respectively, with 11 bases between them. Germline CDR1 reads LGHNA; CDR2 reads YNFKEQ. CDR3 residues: CASSQVLGTEQFF. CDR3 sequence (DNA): TGTGCCAGCAGCCAAGTTCTGGGGACAGAGCAGTTCTTC.

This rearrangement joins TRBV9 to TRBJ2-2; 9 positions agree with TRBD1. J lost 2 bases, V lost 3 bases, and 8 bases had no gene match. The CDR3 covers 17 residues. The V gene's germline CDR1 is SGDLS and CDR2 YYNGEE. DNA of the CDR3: TGTGCCAGCAGCGCGCTACAGGGGGCTCTCAACACCGGGGAGCTGTTTTTT. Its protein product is CASSALQGALNTGELFF.

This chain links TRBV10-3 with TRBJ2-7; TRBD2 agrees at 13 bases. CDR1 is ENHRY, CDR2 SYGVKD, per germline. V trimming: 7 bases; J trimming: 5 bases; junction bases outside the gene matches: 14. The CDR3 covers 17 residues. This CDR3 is CAITAGLAGNLRNEQYF. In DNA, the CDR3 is TGTGCCATCACCGCGGGACTAGCGGGGAACCTACGGAACGAGCAGTACTTC.

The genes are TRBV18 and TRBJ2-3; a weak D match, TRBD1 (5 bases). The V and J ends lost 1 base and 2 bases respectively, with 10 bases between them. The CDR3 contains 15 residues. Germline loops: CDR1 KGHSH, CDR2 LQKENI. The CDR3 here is CASSPRRGFTDTQYF. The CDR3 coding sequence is TGTGCCAGCTCACCACGTAGGGGCTTCACAGATACGCAGTATTTT.

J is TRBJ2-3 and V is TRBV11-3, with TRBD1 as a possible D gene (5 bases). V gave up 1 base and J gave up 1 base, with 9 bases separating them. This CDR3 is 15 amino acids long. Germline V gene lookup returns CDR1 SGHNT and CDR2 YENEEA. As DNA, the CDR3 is TGTGCCAGCAGCTTAGGTTTACAGGGCACAGATACGCAGTATTTT. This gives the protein CASSLGLQGTDTQYF.